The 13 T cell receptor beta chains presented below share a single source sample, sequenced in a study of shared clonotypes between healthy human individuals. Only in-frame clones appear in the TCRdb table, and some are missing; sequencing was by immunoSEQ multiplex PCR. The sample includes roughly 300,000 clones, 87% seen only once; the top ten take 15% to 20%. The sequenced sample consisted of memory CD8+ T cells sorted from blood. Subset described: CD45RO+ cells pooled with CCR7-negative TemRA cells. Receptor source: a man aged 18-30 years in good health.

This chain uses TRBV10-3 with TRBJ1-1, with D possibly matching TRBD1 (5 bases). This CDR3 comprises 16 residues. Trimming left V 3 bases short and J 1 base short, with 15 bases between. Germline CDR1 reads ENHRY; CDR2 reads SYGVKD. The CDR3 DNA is TGTGCCATCAGTGAATGGGGCGGCAGAGAGAACACTGAAGCTTTCTTT. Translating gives CAISEWGGRENTEAFF.

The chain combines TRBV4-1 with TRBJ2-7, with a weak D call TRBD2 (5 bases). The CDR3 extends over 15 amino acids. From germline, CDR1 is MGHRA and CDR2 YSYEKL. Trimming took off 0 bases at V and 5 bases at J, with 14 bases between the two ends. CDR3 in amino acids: CASSQDGGGQDEQYF. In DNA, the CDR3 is TGCGCCAGCAGCCAAGATGGTGGCGGGCAGGACGAGCAGTACTTC.

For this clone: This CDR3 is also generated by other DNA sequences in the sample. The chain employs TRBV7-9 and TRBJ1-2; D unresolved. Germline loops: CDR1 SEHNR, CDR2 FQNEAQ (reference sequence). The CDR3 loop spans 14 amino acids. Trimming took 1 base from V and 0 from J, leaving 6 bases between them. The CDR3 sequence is CASSLELANYGYTF. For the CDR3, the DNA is TGTGCCAGCAGCTTAGAGTTAGCTAACTATGGCTACACCTTC.

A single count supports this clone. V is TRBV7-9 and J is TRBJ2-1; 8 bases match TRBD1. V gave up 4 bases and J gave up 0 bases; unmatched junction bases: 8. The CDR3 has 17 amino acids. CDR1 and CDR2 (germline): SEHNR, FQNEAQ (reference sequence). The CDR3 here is CASSSYWTGSSYNEQFF. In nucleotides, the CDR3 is TGTGCCAGCAGCTCCTACTGGACAGGGAGCTCCTACAATGAGCAGTTCTTC.

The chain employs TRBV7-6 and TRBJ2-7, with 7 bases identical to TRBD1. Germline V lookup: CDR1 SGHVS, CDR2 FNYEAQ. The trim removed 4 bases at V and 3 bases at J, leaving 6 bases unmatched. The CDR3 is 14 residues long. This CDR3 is CASSSSGTDYEQYF. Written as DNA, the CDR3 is TGTGCCAGCAGCTCCTCCGGGACAGACTACGAGCAGTACTTC.

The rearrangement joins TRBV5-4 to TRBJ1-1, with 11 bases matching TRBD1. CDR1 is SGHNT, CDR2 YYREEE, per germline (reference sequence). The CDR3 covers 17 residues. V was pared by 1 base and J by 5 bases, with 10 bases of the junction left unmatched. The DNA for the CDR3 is TGTGCCAGCAGCTTGCGTGGGACAGGGGGATGGAATACTGAAGCTTTCTTT. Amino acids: CASSLRGTGGWNTEAFF.

DNA of the CDR3: TGTGCCAGCAGCTTACCAAGGGGACAGGGGATGAACACTGAAGCTTTCTTT. As protein: CASSLPRGQGMNTEAFF. V usage is TRBV7-2 and J usage is TRBJ1-1, with 10 bases that match TRBD1. V was clipped by 2 bases and J by 0 bases; unmatched bases: 6. This CDR3 is built from 17 residues. Germline V gene sequence: CDR1 SGHTA, CDR2 FQGNSA.

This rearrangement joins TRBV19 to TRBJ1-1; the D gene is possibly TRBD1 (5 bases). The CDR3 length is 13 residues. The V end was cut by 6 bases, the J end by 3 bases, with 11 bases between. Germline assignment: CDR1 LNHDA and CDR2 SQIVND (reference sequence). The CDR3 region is CASSLIGDTEAFF. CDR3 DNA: TGTGCCAGTAGCCTTATAGGGGACACTGAAGCTTTCTTT.

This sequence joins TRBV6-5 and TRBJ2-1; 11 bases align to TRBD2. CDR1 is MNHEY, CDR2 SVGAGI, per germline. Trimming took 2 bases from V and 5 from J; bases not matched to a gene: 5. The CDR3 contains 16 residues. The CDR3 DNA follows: TGTGCCAGCAGTTACCAGGGACTAGCGGTGGACAATGAGCAGTTCTTC. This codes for CASSYQGLAVDNEQFF.

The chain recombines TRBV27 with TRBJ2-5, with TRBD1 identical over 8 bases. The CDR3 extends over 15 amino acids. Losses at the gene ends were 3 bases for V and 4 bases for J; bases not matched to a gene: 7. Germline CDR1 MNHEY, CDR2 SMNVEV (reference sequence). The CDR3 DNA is TGTGCCAGCAGTTTTCGGGCAGGGGGCTTAGAGACCCAGTACTTC. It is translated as CASSFRAGGLETQYF.

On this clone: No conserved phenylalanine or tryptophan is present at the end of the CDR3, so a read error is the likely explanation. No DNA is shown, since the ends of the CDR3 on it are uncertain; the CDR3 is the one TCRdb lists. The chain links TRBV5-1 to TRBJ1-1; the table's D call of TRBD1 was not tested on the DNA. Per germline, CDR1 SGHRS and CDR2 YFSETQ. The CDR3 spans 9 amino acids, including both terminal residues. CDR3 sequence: CASRRQEGG.

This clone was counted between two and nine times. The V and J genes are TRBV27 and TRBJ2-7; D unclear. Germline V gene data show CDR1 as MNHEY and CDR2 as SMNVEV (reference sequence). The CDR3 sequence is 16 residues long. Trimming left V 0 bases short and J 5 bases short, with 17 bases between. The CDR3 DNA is TGTGCCAGCAGTTTATCGACGGCAAGTAGGTGGGACGAGCAGTACTTC. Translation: CASSLSTASRWDEQYF.

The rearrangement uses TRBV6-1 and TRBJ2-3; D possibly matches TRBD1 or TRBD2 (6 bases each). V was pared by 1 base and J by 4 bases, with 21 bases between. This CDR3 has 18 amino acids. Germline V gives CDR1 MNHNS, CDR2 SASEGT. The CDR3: CASSEEERGAWAADTQYF. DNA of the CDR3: TGTGCCAGCAGTGAAGAGGAGAGGGGGGCGTGGGCCGCAGATACGCAGTATTTT.